A single sample is the source of the 16 T cell receptor beta chains below, sequenced in a study of technical replicates of blood from several donors. Repertoires were generated with immunoSEQ multiplex PCR, while TCRdb's copy carries only in-frame clones and drops some. The sample records around 80,000 clones, roughly 98% being singletons. The material sequenced was T cells isolated from PBMCs. The receptors derive from a human donor in good health.

V gene TRBV2 combines with J gene TRBJ2-1, with D maybe TRBD1 (6 bases). Trimming took 6 bases from V and 4 from J, leaving 19 bases between them. The germline V gene encodes CDR1 SNHLY and CDR2 FYNNEI. CDR3 size: 16 residues. CDR3: CASSPSTGTPYNEQFF. The CDR3, as DNA: TGTGCCAGCAGCCCCTCAACCGGGACACCGTACAATGAGCAGTTCTTC.

The CDR3 is CASSLTGSDGYTF. DNA of the CDR3: TGTGCCAGCAGCTTAACGGGGTCCGATGGCTACACCTTC. The rearrangement joins TRBV11-2 to TRBJ1-2; D remains ambiguous. The CDR3 loop spans 13 amino acids. CDR1 is SGHAT, CDR2 FQNNGV, per germline. The ends were cut back, 2 bases at V and 6 bases at J, with 10 bases in the middle. Based on the CDR3 plus reference TRBV11-2 and TRBJ1-2, the full variable domain is EAGVAQSPRYKIIEKRQSVAFWCNPISGHATLYWYQQILGQGPKLLIQFQNNGVVDDSQLPKDRFSAERLKGVDSTLKIQPAKLEDSAVYLCASSLTGSDGYTFGSGTRLTVV.

The genes are TRBV11-3 and TRBJ1-3; a weak D match, TRBD1 (6 bases). Trimming cost V 3 bases and J 4 bases, with 10 bases left between them. Germline V CDR1 and CDR2: SGHNT, YENEEA. The CDR3 covers 14 residues. The CDR3 DNA is TGTGCCAGCAGCTTCGGACAGCCGGGAAACACCATATATTTT. Its protein is CASSFGQPGNTIYF.

The V and J genes are TRBV4-1 and TRBJ2-5; D is possibly TRBD1 (6 bases). This CDR3 region has 14 residues. CDR1 and CDR2 from the germline V gene are MGHRA and YSYEKL. The V gene lost 2 bases and the J gene lost 2 bases, with 9 bases spanning the gap. CDR3 in amino acids: CASSQQGMQETQYF. In DNA, the CDR3 is TGCGCCAGCAGCCAACAGGGGATGCAAGAGACCCAGTACTTC.

The chain combines TRBV7-8 with TRBJ2-1; the match to TRBD2 covers 8 bases. The CDR3 length is 19 residues. The germline V gene encodes CDR1 SGHVS and CDR2 FQNEAQ. Trimming removed 1 base from V and 0 bases from J; junction bases left unmatched: 11. The CDR3 DNA sequence: TGTGCCAGCAGCTTAGGGGCCGGGAGGGCCCCTAACTCCTACAATGAGCAGTTCTTC. Encoded protein: CASSLGAGRAPNSYNEQFF. Full variable domain (rest looked up from reference TRBV7-8 and TRBJ2-1): GAGVSQSPRYKVAKRGQDVALRCDPISGHVSLFWYQQALGQGPEFLTYFQNEAQLDKSGLPSDRFFAERPEGSVSTLKIQRTQQEDSAVYLCASSLGAGRAPNSYNEQFFGPGTRLTVL.

The chain recombines TRBV6-6 with TRBJ1-1; D is perhaps TRBD1 (5 bases). From germline, CDR1 is MNHNY and CDR2 SVGAGI (reference sequence). The CDR3 contains 14 residues. V shed 7 bases and J shed 11 bases, with 23 bases lying between them. In DNA form, the CDR3 reads TGTGCCAGCAAAAACCGGGACTCGGGTATCTCGGCTTTCTTT. It yields the protein CASKNRDSGISAFF.

This chain connects TRBV18 to TRBJ2-3; 10 bases agree with TRBD1. The CDR3 length is 15 residues. CDR1 KGHSH and CDR2 LQKENI come from the germline V gene. The junction had 5 bases not matched to a gene; V was cut back by 3 bases and J by 5 bases. The CDR3 here is CASSPTGGDGDTQYF. In DNA, the CDR3 is TGTGCCAGCTCACCGACAGGGGGCGACGGAGATACGCAGTATTTT.

This chain uses TRBV20-1 with TRBJ2-7, with a tentative D call TRBD2 (5 bases). Trimming pared 2 bases from V and 6 bases from J, leaving 8 bases between. Per the germline V gene, CDR1 is DFQATT and CDR2 is SNEGSKA (reference sequence). CDR3 length equals 11 residues. The CDR3 here is CSARRAGEQYF. In nucleotides, the CDR3 is TGCAGTGCTAGAAGGGCGGGCGAGCAGTACTTC.

The chain combines TRBV6-5 with TRBJ2-5; TRBD1 matches at 11 bases. CDR1 and CDR2 from the germline V gene are MNHEY and SVGAGI. The CDR3 runs 14 residues. V trimming: 7 bases; J trimming: 5 bases; junction bases outside the gene matches: 6. CDR3 nucleotide sequence: TGTGCCAGCAAAAGGGGACAGGGGGTGGAGACCCAGTACTTC. Translated: CASKRGQGVETQYF.

The chain joins TRBV10-1 to TRBJ2-1, with TRBD1 as a possible D gene (6 bases). Per the germline V gene, CDR1 is WNHNN and CDR2 is SYGVQD (reference sequence). The CDR3 has 18 amino acids. V was shortened by 0 bases and J by 9 bases, with 24 bases between the two germline ends. This chain's CDR3 is CASSESTPRPGDYGEQFF. DNA of the CDR3: TGCGCCAGCAGTGAGTCGACTCCCCGTCCAGGGGATTATGGTGAGCAGTTCTTC.

The genes are TRBV15 and TRBJ2-1; 14 bases are shared with TRBD2. V shed 8 bases and J 5 bases; nucleotides not matched to a gene: 5. From germline, CDR1 is LNHNV and CDR2 YYDKDF (reference sequence). There are 15 residues in the CDR3. CDR3 protein: CATWGLAGANNEQFF. Here the CDR3 DNA reads TGTGCCACCTGGGGACTAGCGGGGGCGAACAATGAGCAGTTCTTC.

This rearrangement joins TRBV4-1 to TRBJ1-2, with 8 bases that match TRBD1. V dropped 4 bases and J dropped 0; count of bases not matched to a gene: 4. The CDR3 totals 15 residues. Germline V gene lookup returns CDR1 MGHRA and CDR2 YSYEKL. CDR3 protein: CASSPGQVANYGYTF. The DNA of the CDR3 is TGCGCCAGCAGCCCGGGACAGGTAGCTAACTATGGCTACACCTTC.

The chain joins TRBV4-1 to TRBJ2-1; 14 bases align to TRBD2. The CDR3 sequence is 17 residues long. Germline V gene lookup returns CDR1 MGHRA and CDR2 YSYEKL. V was clipped by 5 bases and J by 3 bases; unmatched bases: 6. This chain's CDR3 is CASSNGLAGGVYNEQFF. CDR3 nucleotide sequence: TGCGCCAGCAGCAACGGACTAGCGGGGGGTGTCTACAATGAGCAGTTCTTC.

The rearrangement uses TRBV5-5 and TRBJ1-2; 7 bases fit TRBD1. CDR1 is SGHKS and CDR2 is YYEKEE in the germline V gene (reference sequence). The CDR3 length is 14 residues. V trimming: 4 bases; J trimming: 6 bases; junction bases outside the gene matches: 9. The chain's CDR3 is CASSPQDRIDGYTF. CDR3 bases: TGTGCCAGCAGCCCTCAGGACAGGATCGATGGCTACACCTTC.

The gene calls are TRBV6-1 and TRBJ2-7, with 10 nucleotides matching TRBD1. The CDR3 is made up of 15 amino acids. CDR1 is MNHNS, CDR2 SASEGT, per germline. Unmatched junction bases numbered 3, after V lost 4 bases and J lost 0 bases. Here the CDR3 DNA reads TGTGCCAGCAGTGGGGACAGGGGCTACTCCTACGAGCAGTACTTC. Translation gives CASSGDRGYSYEQYF.

V usage is TRBV11-3 and J usage is TRBJ2-7; D not resolved. Looked up from germline, CDR1 is SGHNT and CDR2 is YENEEA. The CDR3 totals 14 residues. V was cut by 4 bases and J by 6 bases, with 16 bases left in between. CDR3 loop: CASSSAIGRGEQYF. For the CDR3, the DNA is TGTGCCAGCAGCTCCGCTATAGGCCGCGGCGAGCAGTACTTC.